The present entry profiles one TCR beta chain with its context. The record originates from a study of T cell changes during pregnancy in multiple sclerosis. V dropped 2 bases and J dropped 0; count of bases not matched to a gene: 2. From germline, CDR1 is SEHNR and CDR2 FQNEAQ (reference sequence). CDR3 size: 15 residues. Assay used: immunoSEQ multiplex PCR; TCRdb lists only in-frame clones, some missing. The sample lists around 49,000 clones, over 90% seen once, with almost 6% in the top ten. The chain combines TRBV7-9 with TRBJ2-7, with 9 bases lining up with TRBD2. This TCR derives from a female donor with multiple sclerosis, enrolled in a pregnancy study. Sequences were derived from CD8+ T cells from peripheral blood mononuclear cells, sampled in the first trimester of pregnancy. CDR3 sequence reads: CASSLLAGTSYEQYF. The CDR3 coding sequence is TGTGCCAGCAGCTTACTAGCGGGGACCTCCTACGAGCAGTACTTC.